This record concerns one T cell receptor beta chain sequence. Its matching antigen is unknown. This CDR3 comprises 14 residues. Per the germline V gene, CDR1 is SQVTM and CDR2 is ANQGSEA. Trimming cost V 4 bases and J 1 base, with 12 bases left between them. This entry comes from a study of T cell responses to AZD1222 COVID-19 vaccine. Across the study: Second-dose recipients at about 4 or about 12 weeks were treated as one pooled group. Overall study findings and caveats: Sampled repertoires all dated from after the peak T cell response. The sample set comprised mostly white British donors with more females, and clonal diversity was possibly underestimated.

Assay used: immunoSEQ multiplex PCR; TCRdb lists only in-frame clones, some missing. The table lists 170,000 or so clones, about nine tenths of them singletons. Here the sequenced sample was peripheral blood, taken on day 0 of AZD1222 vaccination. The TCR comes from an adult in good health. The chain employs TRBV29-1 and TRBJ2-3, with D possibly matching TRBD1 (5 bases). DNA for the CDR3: TGCAGCGTTGGCGGTGAAGGGGGCACAGATACGCAGTATTTT. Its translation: CSVGGEGGTDTQYF.